This TCR beta chain was recovered during a study of esophageal squamous cell carcinoma under preoperative chemotherapy. Turning to this clonotype: Antigen specificity is unknown.

TCRdb analysed the PCR reads with MiXCR anew, one entry per CDR3 protein. The sample holds 15,000 to 20,000 distinct CDR3 sequences, roughly half seen once. Study-wide results and limits: After treatment, tumor-infiltrating lymphocytes seemed to come partly from incoming peripheral T cells, not only local changes.

In germline, CDR1 is MNHNS, CDR2 SASEGT. The CDR3 runs to 14 residues. Time point indicated: before preoperative PTX-NDP chemotherapy. The sample was acquired from a patient given preoperative chemotherapy. The receptor comes from a human donor with esophageal squamous cell carcinoma. The donor label of this sample is uncertain. The rearrangement uses TRBV6-1 and TRBJ2-1; 7 bases line up with TRBD1. The tail of the sequence fits TRBJ2-7 better, so the J call may be wrong. CDR3 sequence (DNA): TGTGCCAGCAGCGCCGGACAGGTATCCTACGAGCAGTACTTC. It yields the protein CASSAGQVSYEQYF.